This T cell receptor (beta chain) appears in the sequencing data of a study of STAT5B mutations in CD4+ large granular lymphocyte leukemia. Sequenced by immunoSEQ multiplex PCR; TCRdb stores in-frame clones only, minus some. In the table there are nearly 35,000 clones, 70% to 90% of which are singletons. Concerning this clone: Its antigen is not known.

Study findings and constraints: Without HLA matching, higher CD4+ than CD8+ T-LGLL clonality could reflect small sample size.

The sample comprised CD4+ T cells from blood buffy coats. The clonotype was recovered from a human donor in good health.

The CDR3 DNA sequence: TGTGCCAGCAGCTGGACCCACTTCGGGACAGGGGGACGTAACTATGGCTACACCTTC. Residues: CASSWTHFGTGGRNYGYTF. V gene TRBV5-5 combines with J gene TRBJ1-2; 11 bases agree with TRBD1. Losses at the gene ends were 3 bases for V and 1 base for J; bases not matched to a gene: 14. From germline, CDR1 is SGHKS and CDR2 YYEKEE (reference sequence). The CDR3 covers 19 residues.